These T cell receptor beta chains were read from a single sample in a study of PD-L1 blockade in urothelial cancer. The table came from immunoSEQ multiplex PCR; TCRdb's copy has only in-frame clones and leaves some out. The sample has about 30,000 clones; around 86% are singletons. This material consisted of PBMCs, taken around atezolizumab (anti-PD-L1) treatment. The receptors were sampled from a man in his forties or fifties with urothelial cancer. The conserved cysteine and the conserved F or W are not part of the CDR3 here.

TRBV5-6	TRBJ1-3	ASSLGPGTPSGNTIY
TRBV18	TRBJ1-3	ASSPQKGRGGNTIY
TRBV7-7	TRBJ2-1	ASSPQGAAYNEQF
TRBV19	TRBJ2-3	ASRLAGFVDTQY
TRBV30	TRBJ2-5	AWSVLRTGIGQETQY
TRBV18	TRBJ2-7	ASSNRGEHEQY
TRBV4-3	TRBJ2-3	ASSPGQGRGADTQY
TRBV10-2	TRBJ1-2	ASTVEGSNYGYT
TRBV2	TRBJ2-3	ASSALAGRTSTDTQY
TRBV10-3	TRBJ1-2	AISPGEAGRVRTGYT
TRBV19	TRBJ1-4	ASTSPGGTAGTNEKLF
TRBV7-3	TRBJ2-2	ASSLRTSGGRTGELF
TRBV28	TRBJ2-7	ASRRDQSSYEQY
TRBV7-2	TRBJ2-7	ASSPWEEQY
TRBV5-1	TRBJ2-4	ASSKGLAGGPLVGNIQY
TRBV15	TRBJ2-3	ATSRVLATSTDTQY
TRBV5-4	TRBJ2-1	ASSLGAINEQF
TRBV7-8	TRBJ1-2	ASSPLELAYGYT
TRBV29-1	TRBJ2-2	SVRSNTGELF
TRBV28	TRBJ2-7	AIAGTGEIEQY
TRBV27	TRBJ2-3	ASSLPPRASGSSTDTQY
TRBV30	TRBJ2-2	AWKGRGGLNTGELF
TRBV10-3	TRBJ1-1	AIRGTFAEAF
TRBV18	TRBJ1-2	ASSLDRVDGYT
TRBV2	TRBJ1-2	ASRDATGHYGYT
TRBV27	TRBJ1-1	ASSLDRGGTEAF
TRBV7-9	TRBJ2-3	ASSLGTSFTDTQY
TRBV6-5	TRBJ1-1	ASSRRPGQGAEAF
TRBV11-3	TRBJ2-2	ASSGRAGAGELF
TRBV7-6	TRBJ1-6	ASSLTVVGGGSPLH
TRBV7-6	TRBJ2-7	ASSQTGYEQY
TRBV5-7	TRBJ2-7	ASRALLKTYEQY
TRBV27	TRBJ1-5	ASSQDTFSNQPQH
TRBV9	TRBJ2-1	ASSVEFWTSGGNEQF
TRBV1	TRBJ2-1	TSSQDESSRGCSYNEQF
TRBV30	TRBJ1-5	AWSVAGGNQPQH
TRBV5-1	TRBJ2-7	ASSLDPGSTYEQY
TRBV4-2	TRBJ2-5	ASSLTSGETQY
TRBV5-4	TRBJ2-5	ASSSWTGGTETQY
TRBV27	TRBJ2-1	ASSLGLALYNEQF
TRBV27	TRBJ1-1	ASSPSTGTGRTEAF
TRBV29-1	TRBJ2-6	SVVGQGGHSGANVLT
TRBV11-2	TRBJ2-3	ASSLDFRTPDTQY
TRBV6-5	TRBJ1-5	ASSTRQGAQPQH
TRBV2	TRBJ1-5	ASSPQGYSNQPQH
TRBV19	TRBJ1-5	ASSIVVGQGYQPQH
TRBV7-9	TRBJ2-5	ASSLGVRAQY
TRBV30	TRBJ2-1	AWSVKLAKYNEQF
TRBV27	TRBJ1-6	ASNRQGPNSPLH
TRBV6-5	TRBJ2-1	ASSYSLAGGPDEQF
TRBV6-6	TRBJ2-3	ASSYKTGASTDTQY
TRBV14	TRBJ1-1	ASSQDLRGTEAF
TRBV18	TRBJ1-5	ASSPGQLSNQPQH
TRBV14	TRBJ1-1	ASSQRQGYQDTEAF
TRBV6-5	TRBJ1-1	ASSYSTQFVEAF
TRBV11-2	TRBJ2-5	ASSLEYRVGETQY
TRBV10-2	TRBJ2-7	ASSDPGGLLSSYEQY
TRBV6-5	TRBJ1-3	ASSYKLGGSGNTIY
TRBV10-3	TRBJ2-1	AISDSTGARSYNEQF
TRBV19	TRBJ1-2	ASSTTGFRLPGGDGYT